Below, 12 T cell receptor beta chains from the same sample are listed, as sequenced in a study of cytomegalovirus exposure and HLA in healthy donors. The PCR was carried out with 60 Vbeta primers and 13 Jbeta primers. TCRdb keeps only in-frame clones here, not all; method: immunoSEQ multiplex PCR. The data contain 90,000 or so clones, nearly 70% of them singletons. The specimen was PBMCs. Receptors originate from a man aged 45-65 years in good health and CMV-seronegative.

The chain links TRBV27 to TRBJ2-7; 9 nucleotides line up with TRBD2. The CDR3 extends over 15 amino acids. The germline gives CDR1 MNHEY, CDR2 SMNVEV (reference sequence). The J segment lost 4 bases and the V segment lost 5 bases, leaving 9 bases of the junction unmatched. CDR3 region: CASSQKAGGGYEQYF. CDR3 coding DNA: TGTGCCAGCAGTCAAAAAGCGGGGGGCGGATACGAGCAGTACTTC.

The J gene is TRBJ2-7, the V gene TRBV27; 11 bases align to TRBD2. Trimming took 3 bases from V and 5 from J; bases not matched to a gene: 9. The CDR3 is 16 residues long. Germline V gene lookup returns CDR1 MNHEY and CDR2 SMNVEV (reference sequence). Here the CDR3 DNA reads TGTGCCAGCAGTTTCTTGACTAGCGGGGACCTTGACGAGCAGTACTTC. This sequence encodes CASSFLTSGDLDEQYF.

J is TRBJ2-1 and V is TRBV6-5; TRBD2 matches 11 bases. This CDR3 spans 15 amino acids. The germline CDR1 and CDR2 sequences are MNHEY and SVGAGI. The trim removed 6 bases at V and 7 bases at J, leaving 8 bases unmatched. CDR3 DNA: TGTGCCAGCAGCTTGGGACTAGCGGAGGGAAATGAGCAGTTCTTC. It codes for CASSLGLAEGNEQFF.

This rearrangement joins TRBV6-1 to TRBJ1-2, with 10 positions matching TRBD1. Looked up from germline, CDR1 is MNHNS and CDR2 is SASEGT. CDR3 size: 15 residues. The V and J ends lost 0 bases and 4 bases, in that order; junction bases with no gene match: 2. CDR3 nucleotides: TGTGCCAGCAGTGAAGCGGGGACAGGGGTCTATGGCTACACCTTC. It encodes CASSEAGTGVYGYTF.

In its sample, this clone was seen a few times. The chain carries TRBV5-4 and TRBJ1-6, with D possibly being TRBD1 (6 bases). Germline V gene lookup returns CDR1 SGHNT and CDR2 YYREEE (reference sequence). Trimming took off 2 bases at V and 8 bases at J, with 14 bases between the two ends. This CDR3 contains 15 residues. The CDR3 protein is CASSFSRGGDSPLHF. The CDR3 nucleotides are TGTGCCAGCAGCTTTAGCAGGGGAGGGGATTCACCCCTCCACTTT.

The gene calls are TRBV9 and TRBJ1-4; 7 nucleotides align to TRBD1. Germline V lookup: CDR1 SGDLS, CDR2 YYNGEE. V shed 3 bases and J 8 bases; nucleotides not matched to a gene: 10. The CDR3 length is 15 residues. The CDR3 here is CASSGFGQVGEKLFF. CDR3 nucleotide sequence: TGTGCCAGCAGCGGATTCGGACAGGTGGGGGAAAAACTGTTTTTT.

V is TRBV12-5 and J is TRBJ2-5; D might be TRBD1 (6 bases). V was shortened by 6 bases and J by 1 base, with 9 bases between the two germline ends. Germline V gene lookup returns CDR1 LGHNT and CDR2 FRNRAP. The CDR3 has 13 amino acids. CDR3 in amino acids: CASGTDSQETQYF. The CDR3 DNA reads as TGTGCTAGTGGAACGGACAGCCAAGAGACCCAGTACTTC.

The chain uses TRBV9 and TRBJ2-5; D unresolved. This CDR3 contains 15 residues. The V end lost 3 bases, the J end lost 1 base, and 13 bases lay between the germline ends. Germline assignment: CDR1 SGDLS and CDR2 YYNGEE. The CDR3 is CASSASPMIQETQYF. The CDR3, as DNA: TGTGCCAGCAGCGCCTCGCCTATGATCCAAGAGACCCAGTACTTC.

CDR3: CAWSGGVANQPQHF. CDR3 nucleotide sequence: TGTGCCTGGAGTGGGGGGGTTGCCAATCAGCCCCAGCATTTT. V and J are TRBV30 and TRBJ1-5, with TRBD1 as a possible D gene (5 bases). V was clipped by 1 base and J by 3 bases, with 10 bases between them. The CDR3 length is 14 residues. CDR1 and CDR2 from the germline V gene are GTSNPN and SVGIG (reference sequence).

The V and J genes are TRBV9 and TRBJ1-1, with 9 bases aligning to TRBD1. Germline CDR1 is SGDLS and CDR2 is YYNGEE. This CDR3 spans 14 amino acids. J lost 3 bases, V lost 2 bases, and 2 bases had no gene match. CDR3 nucleotides: TGTGCCAGCAGCGTTGACAGGGGGTACACTGAAGCTTTCTTT. This encodes CASSVDRGYTEAFF.

This rearrangement joins TRBV6-6 to TRBJ2-3; 8 bases fit TRBD2. The CDR3 has 16 residues. From germline, CDR1 is MNHNY and CDR2 SVGAGI (reference sequence). The J segment lost 0 bases and the V segment lost 6 bases, leaving 8 bases of the junction unmatched. CDR3 in DNA: TGTGCCAGCAGGTATCCTACTAGCGGCAGCACAGATACGCAGTATTTT. This gives the protein CASRYPTSGSTDTQYF.

This rearrangement joins TRBV5-6 to TRBJ2-5; 8 positions match TRBD2. Trimming cost V 3 bases and J 5 bases; bases outside gene matches: 18. Germline lookup yields CDR1 SGHDT and CDR2 YYEEEE. The CDR3 extends over 18 amino acids. In nucleotides, the CDR3 is TGTGCCAGCAGCTCGATGTCTCCTGCGGGGGGCCCTCCTGAGACCCAGTACTTC. This sequence encodes CASSSMSPAGGPPETQYF. The full variable domain, in which reference TRBV5-6 and TRBJ2-5 provide the parts outside the CDR3, is DAGVTQSPTHLIKTRGQQVTLRCSPKSGHDTVSWYQQALGQGPQFIFQYYEEEERQRGNFPDRFSGHQFPNYSSELNVNALLLGDSALYLCASSSMSPAGGPPETQYFGPGTRLLVL.